One sample yielded the 5 T cell receptor beta chains listed below, sequenced in a study of Graves' ophthalmopathy and Graves' hyperthyroidism. RNA transcripts were the source from which TCR beta CDR3 regions were amplified. HTBI primers served in a first-round RT-PCR, which a second-round multiplex PCR followed. TCRdb independently ran MiXCR on the multiplex PCR reads; one entry per CDR3 protein. Here the sample spans about 240,000 distinct CDR3 sequences, around 50% being singletons. The specimen was peripheral blood. The receptors come from an adult man with Graves' ophthalmopathy.

This clonotype turned up a few times. The V gene is TRBV7-8, the J gene TRBJ1-2, with D hard to call. The germline V gene has CDR1 SGHVS and CDR2 FQNEAQ. V was shortened by 1 base and J by 0 bases, with 12 bases between the two germline ends. The CDR3 is made up of 16 amino acids. The CDR3 is CASSLDVRDPNYGYTF. DNA of the CDR3: TGTGCCAGCAGCTTAGATGTCAGAGACCCTAACTATGGCTACACCTTC.

About this clonotype itself: One junction end disagrees with the germline gene, perhaps due to a read error. The chain couples TRBV7-2 to TRBJ1-4; the match to TRBD1 covers 9 bases. Germline lookup yields CDR1 SGHTA and CDR2 FQGNSA. The CDR3 has 14 amino acids. The CDR3 spells CASSQQGAGEKLLF. As DNA, the CDR3 is TGTGCCAGCAGCCAACAGGGGGCCGGTGAAAAACTGCTTTTT. The variable domain in full, with the rest retrieved from reference TRBV7-2 and TRBJ1-4, is GAGVSQSPSNKVTEKGKDVELRCDPISGHTALYWYRQSLGQGLEFLIYFQGNSAPDKSGLPSDRFSAERTGGSVSTLTIQRTQQEDSAVYLCASSQQGAGEKLLFGSGTQLSVL.

The V gene is TRBV9, the J gene TRBJ1-6; D remains unclear. The CDR3 has 12 amino acids. The germline V and J ends were trimmed by 4 bases and 7 bases, with 6 bases remaining between them. CDR1 and CDR2 (germline): SGDLS, YYNGEE. CDR3 residues: CASSQANSPLHF. CDR3 nucleotide sequence: TGTGCCAGCAGCCAAGCGAATTCACCCCTCCACTTT.

This rearrangement joins TRBV10-3 to TRBJ2-5, with D maybe TRBD2 (6 bases). The J call may be faulty, since TRBJ2-1 better matches the DNA end. There are 12 residues in the CDR3. The germline V gene has CDR1 ENHRY and CDR2 SYGVKD. CDR3 DNA: TGTGCCACCGAGACTGGGGGGAATGAGCAGTTCTTC. Protein product: CATETGGNEQFF.

The CDR3 DNA is TGTGCCAGCAGCTTAGTAGGTAGCGGAAGACAAGAGACCCAGTACTTC. It yields the protein CASSLVGSGRQETQYF. The chain recombines TRBV7-9 with TRBJ2-5, with a possible D match to TRBD2 (6 bases). The length of the CDR3 is 16 residues. Germline V lookup: CDR1 SEHNR, CDR2 FQNEAQ (reference sequence). V lost 1 base to trimming and J lost 2 bases, with 14 bases between them.